This TCR beta chain was identified during a study of shared clonotypes between healthy human individuals. The CDR3 is made up of 18 amino acids. V lost 5 bases and J lost 4; bases outside the gene matches: 16. Per germline, CDR1 SGHDT and CDR2 YYEEEE. Findings and caveats of the study: Non-shared clonotypes were found to have lower generation probabilities than the clonotypes that were shared by all four of the sorted-subset donors.

Per the authors' pipeline: Without quality scores, immunoSEQ junctional reads could not be filtered like full-length reads. Produced via immunoSEQ multiplex PCR; TCRdb's table is partial and in-frame only. Clone size and the V and J calls come from that table; the DNA yielded D and trimming. Altogether a few million clones are present, roughly 92% being singletons, with the ten largest covering about 0.41%. About this clone: Its antigen is undetermined.

Healthy HIV-negative adults without recent acute infections or vaccinations served as donors. Donors comprised only Caucasian adults living in Nashville, Tennessee. The receptor's source is a man aged 18 to 30 in good health. Some clones in this sample may be carry-over from other donors' samples. The sequenced sample was naive CD4+ T cells from PBMCs. Subset described: CD45RA+ positively selected. V is TRBV5-6 and J is TRBJ2-1; TRBD2 matches 9 bases. CDR3 residues: CASRQLGLSGSEYNEQFF. The CDR3 nucleotides are TGTGCCAGCAGACAATTGGGCCTTAGCGGGAGCGAATACAATGAGCAGTTCTTC.